The TCR beta chain described here comes from a study of T-cell memory formation after mild COVID-19. Of note for this clonotype: Its antigen is currently unknown.

The CDR3 runs to 13 residues. Germline V CDR1 and CDR2: SQVTM, ANQGSEA. V lost 7 bases and J lost 1, with 13 bases in between. TCRalpha and TCRbeta libraries used 5'RACE with constant-segment primers and UMIs. One entry per CDR3 protein results from TCRdb running MiXCR on the 5' RACE reads. The sample lists around 210,000 distinct CDR3 sequences; around 8.8% were seen once. The study's findings and limits: The pre-infection memory compartment contained some responding clones, suggesting cross-reactive memory joined.

This sequence joins TRBV29-1 and TRBJ1-1; maybe TRBD1 (6 bases). Input material: PBMCs or a T cell subset sorted from them (not recorded which). This TCR came from a man younger than 35 who had mild COVID-19 (a few samples of this study predate the infection). Cell type and time point are not known. Written as DNA, the CDR3 is TGCAGCGGGCTGTGGACAGAGAACACTGAAGCTTTCTTT. Its translation: CSGLWTENTEAFF.